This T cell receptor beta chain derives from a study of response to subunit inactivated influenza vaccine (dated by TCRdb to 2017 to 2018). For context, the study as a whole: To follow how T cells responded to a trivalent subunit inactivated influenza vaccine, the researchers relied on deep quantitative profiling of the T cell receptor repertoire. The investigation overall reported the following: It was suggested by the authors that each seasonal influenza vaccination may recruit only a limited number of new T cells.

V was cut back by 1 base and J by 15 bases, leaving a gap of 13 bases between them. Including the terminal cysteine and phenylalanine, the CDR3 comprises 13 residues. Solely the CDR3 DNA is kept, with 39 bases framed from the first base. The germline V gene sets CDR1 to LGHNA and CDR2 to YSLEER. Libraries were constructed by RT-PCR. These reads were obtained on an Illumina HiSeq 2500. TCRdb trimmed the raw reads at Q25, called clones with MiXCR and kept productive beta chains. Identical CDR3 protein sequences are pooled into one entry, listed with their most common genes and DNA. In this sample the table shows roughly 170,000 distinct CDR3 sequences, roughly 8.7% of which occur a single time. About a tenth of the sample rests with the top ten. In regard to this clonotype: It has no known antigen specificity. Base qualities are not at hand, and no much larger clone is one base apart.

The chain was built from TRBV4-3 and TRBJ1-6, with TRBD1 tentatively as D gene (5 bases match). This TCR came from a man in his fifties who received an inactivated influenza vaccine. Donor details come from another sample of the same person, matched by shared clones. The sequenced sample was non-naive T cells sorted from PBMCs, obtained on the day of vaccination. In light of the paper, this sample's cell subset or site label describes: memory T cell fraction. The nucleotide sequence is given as TGCGCCAGCAGCCAAGTCATTGGGGGTGGCCTCCACTTT. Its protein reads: CASSQVIGGGLHF.